A selection of T cell receptor beta chains follows, all from one sample in a study of CD8+ T cells in alopecia areata. TCRdb keeps only in-frame clones here, not all; method: immunoSEQ multiplex PCR. Here the sample spans 200,000 to 250,000 clones, under 70% being singletons. This specimen consisted of CD4+ T cells sorted from blood, obtained at week 0. The receptors here all came from a human donor with alopecia areata. CDR3s include the opening cysteine and the closing phenylalanine or tryptophan. Each record gives: V gene, CDR3 length, D gene, J gene, clone size, CDR3 protein, CDR3 DNA. A D gene is named only where the DNA matches it firmly. The size of a clone is reported for some rows only, either as once, few or many, or as a class for expanded clones.

TRBV15,15,TRBD1,TRBJ2-5,.,CATSRELGQGETQYF,TGTGCCACCAGCAGAGAGCTTGGACAGGGGGAGACCCAGTACTTC
TRBV27,14,TRBD1,TRBJ2-1,few,CASRGTGATNEQFF,TGTGCCAGCAGGGGGACAGGGGCGACCAATGAGCAGTTCTTC
TRBV6-5,13,.,TRBJ1-1,few,CASSPRGNTEAFF,TGTGCCAGCAGTCCAAGGGGGAACACTGAAGCTTTCTTT
TRBV7-2,15,.,TRBJ1-2,.,CASSLEYSNNYGYTF,TGTGCCAGCAGCTTAGAGTACAGTAATAACTATGGCTACACCTTC
TRBV2,13,.,TRBJ2-3,.,CASKARSTDTQYF,TGTGCCAGCAAAGCTAGAAGCACAGATACGCAGTATTTT
TRBV2,14,.,TRBJ2-2,.,CASSRYLDTGELFF,TGTGCCAGCAGTCGCTATTTGGACACCGGGGAGCTGTTTTTT
TRBV28,10,.,TRBJ2-7,.,CASGLYEQYF,TGTGCCAGCGGACTCTACGAGCAGTACTTC
TRBV5-6,14,.,TRBJ2-1,many,CASSSTGVYNEQFF,TGTGCCAGCAGCTCGACGGGGGTTTACAATGAGCAGTTCTTC
TRBV27,13,.,TRBJ1-6,.,CASSSSKGSPLHF,TGTGCCAGCAGTTCCTCGAAGGGTTCACCCCTCCACTTT
TRBV7-3,12,.,TRBJ2-1,.,CASGLGGNEQFF,TGTGCCAGCGGCCTGGGGGGCAATGAGCAGTTCTTC
TRBV5-4,13,.,TRBJ2-5,.,CASSLLSQETQYF,TGTGCCAGCAGCTTGCTCAGCCAAGAGACCCAGTACTTC
TRBV7-3,13,TRBD2,TRBJ2-5,.,CASSWGGQETQYF,TGTGCCAGCAGCTGGGGAGGGCAAGAGACCCAGTACTTC
TRBV5-8,14,TRBD1,TRBJ1-6,.,CASSFTGVDSPLHF,TGTGCCAGCAGCTTTACAGGGGTGGATTCACCCCTCCACTTT
TRBV5-6,16,TRBD2,TRBJ2-3,few,CASSIRTSGVTDTQYF,TGTGCCAGCAGCATTCGGACTAGCGGGGTCACAGATACGCAGTATTTT
TRBV7-2,17,.,TRBJ2-3,.,CASSLSWAGRLTDTQYF,TGTGCCAGCAGCTTATCTTGGGCAGGGAGGTTGACAGATACGCAGTATTTT
TRBV7-9,13,.,TRBJ2-5,.,CASSLTRGETQYF,TGTGCCAGCAGCTTAACCAGGGGTGAGACCCAGTACTTC
TRBV25-1,13,TRBD1,TRBJ1-1,.,CASRTTGGTEAFF,TGTGCCAGCAGGACGACAGGGGGCACTGAAGCTTTCTTT
TRBV4-2,14,.,TRBJ2-1,once,CASSQVVADNEQFF,TGTGCCAGCAGCCAAGTTGTGGCAGACAATGAGCAGTTCTTC
TRBV2,18,.,TRBJ2-2,few,CASSQRAGGLMNTGELFF,TGTGCCAGCAGCCAACGGGCAGGGGGACTAATGAACACCGGGGAGCTGTTTTTT
TRBV5-1,17,TRBD1,TRBJ1-6,few,CASSPRTGDTYNSPLHF,TGCGCCAGCAGCCCACGGACAGGGGACACCTATAATTCACCCCTCCACTTT
TRBV9,16,TRBD1,TRBJ2-2,few,CASSAGTGRNTGELFF,TGTGCCAGCAGCGCCGGGACAGGCAGGAACACCGGGGAGCTGTTTTTT
TRBV7-2,13,.,TRBJ2-1,.,CASSLVQGGEQFF,TGTGCCAGCAGCTTAGTTCAGGGGGGTGAGCAGTTCTTC
TRBV14,13,.,TRBJ2-7,.,CASSQEIVGAQYF,TGTGCCAGCAGCCAAGAAATCGTTGGGGCGCAGTACTTC
TRBV5-1,14,TRBD1,TRBJ1-2,few,CASSLEQGIDGYTF,TGCGCCAGCAGCTTGGAACAGGGGATAGATGGCTACACCTTC
TRBV12-5,16,TRBD1,TRBJ2-7,.,CASGLVLRTGVYEQYF,TGTGCTAGTGGTTTGGTACTCCGGACAGGGGTCTACGAGCAGTACTTC
TRBV29-1,12,.,TRBJ2-2,.,CSVESWTGELFF,TGCAGCGTTGAATCTTGGACCGGGGAGCTGTTTTTT
TRBV5-1,13,.,TRBJ2-1,few,CASSLDLGFEQFF,TGCGCCAGCAGCTTGGATTTAGGGTTTGAGCAGTTCTTC
TRBV30,13,.,TRBJ2-2,.,CAWSVLQGGELFF,TGTGCCTGGAGTGTACTTCAGGGGGGGGAGCTGTTTTTT
TRBV29-1,12,.,TRBJ1-1,.,CSAGMRGLEAFF,TGCAGTGCTGGAATGAGGGGCCTTGAAGCTTTCTTT
TRBV6-5,15,.,TRBJ2-5,.,CASSYSTDTAGTQYF,TGTGCCAGCAGTTACTCGACGGACACAGCTGGGACCCAGTACTTC
TRBV29-1,13,TRBD1,TRBJ2-2,few,CSAGQGAPGELFF,TGCAGCGCTGGACAGGGGGCTCCCGGGGAGCTGTTTTTT
TRBV29-1,18,.,TRBJ2-4,.,CSAVGQTESLLAKNIQYF,TGCAGCGCCGTCGGACAGACGGAATCTTTGCTAGCCAAAAACATTCAGTACTTC
TRBV2,15,TRBD1,TRBJ2-7,.,CASRRPGQGIYEQYF,TGTGCCAGCAGGAGGCCGGGACAGGGTATCTACGAGCAGTACTTC
TRBV25-1,14,TRBD2,TRBJ2-1,.,CASSEFGGNNEQFF,TGTGCCAGCAGTGAATTCGGGGGGAACAATGAGCAGTTCTTC
TRBV9,14,.,TRBJ2-7,once,CASSATGWSYEQYF,TGTGCCAGCAGCGCGACAGGTTGGTCCTACGAGCAGTACTTC
TRBV29-1,15,TRBD1,TRBJ2-1,.,CSVYPNRGRLDEQFF,TGCAGCGTTTACCCCAACAGGGGGCGCTTAGATGAGCAGTTCTTC
TRBV5-6,12,.,TRBJ2-7,.,CASGLASYEQYF,TGTGCCAGCGGTCTAGCATCCTACGAGCAGTACTTC
TRBV14,16,.,TRBJ1-1,few,CASSHLRSGENTEAFF,TGTGCCAGCAGCCACTTAAGATCCGGCGAGAACACTGAAGCTTTCTTT
TRBV6-5,13,TRBD1,TRBJ2-5,.,CASSAGTGETQYF,TGTGCCAGCAGTGCGGGGACAGGCGAGACCCAGTACTTC
TRBV19,13,TRBD2,TRBJ2-1,.,CATRLAGGNEQFF,TGTGCCACCCGACTAGCGGGGGGCAATGAGCAGTTCTTC
TRBV6-6,15,TRBD1,TRBJ2-7,.,CASSPTPGQGHEQYF,TGTGCCAGCAGCCCGACTCCTGGACAGGGACACGAGCAGTACTTC
TRBV27,15,.,TRBJ2-6,few,CASSLFRRGANVLTF,TGTGCCAGCAGTCTATTCCGGCGCGGGGCCAACGTCCTGACTTTC
TRBV10-2,16,TRBD1,TRBJ2-6,.,CASSEQGAPGANVLTF,TGCGCCAGCAGTGAACAGGGGGCACCTGGGGCCAACGTCCTGACTTTC
TRBV6-6,11,.,TRBJ1-2,.,CATTGNYGYTF,TGTGCCACTACCGGGAACTATGGCTACACCTTC
TRBV23-1,15,.,TRBJ2-5,few,CASSQSSGTQETQYF,TGCGCCAGCAGTCAATCGTCGGGTACTCAAGAGACCCAGTACTTC
TRBV4-2,16,TRBD2,TRBJ2-3,.,CASSQASGEGTDTQYF,TGTGCCAGCAGCCAGGCTAGCGGGGAGGGCACAGATACGCAGTATTTT